This TCR beta chain was sequenced in a study of shared clonotypes between healthy human individuals. Assay: immunoSEQ multiplex PCR; the TCRdb copy retains only in-frame clones and omits some. The profile shows some 1.4 million clones, 96% of them singletons. Regarding this clone: Its antigen is currently unknown.

Study-level points and caveats: Sampling covered blood only; tissue repertoires likely differ.

CDR3 length equals 15 residues. The V gene's germline CDR1 is MNHEY and CDR2 SVGAGI. The germline V and J ends were trimmed by 4 bases and 1 base, with 11 bases remaining between them. Sequenced: naive CD4+ T cells sorted from blood. The sample's subset: CD45RA+ positively selected. The TCR was taken from a man between 25 and 39 years old in good health. This chain uses TRBV6-5 with TRBJ1-3; a possible D gene is TRBD1 (5 bases). The CDR3 coding sequence is TGTGCCAGCAGTTTATGGAGGGGATCTGGAAACACCATATATTTT. Its translation: CASSLWRGSGNTIYF.